This TCR beta chain was retrieved from a study of blood T cell repertoires in COVID-19. The overall study: The United States, Italy and Spain provided the acute and convalescent COVID-19 samples. T cells, B-cell-depleted T cells, or PBMCs supplied cDNA or gDNA.

Germline CDR1 ENHRY, CDR2 SYGVKD. Between the trimmed V and J ends, which lost 5 bases and 6 bases, there was a span of 16 bases. The CDR3 runs 15 residues. In the original analysis: Quantification of nucleated cells was approximated via reference gene primer amplification. Repertoires were generated with immunoSEQ multiplex PCR, while TCRdb's copy carries only in-frame clones and drops some. The DNA was the basis for D and trimming; V, J and clone size are from that table. The sample lists 650,000 to 800,000 clones, 85% to 90% occurring once. The sequence was obtained from a woman under 30 with acute or convalescent COVID-19. The chain links TRBV10-3 to TRBJ2-2; weak D call: TRBD2 (6 bases). Sequenced sample: peripheral blood. The CDR3 DNA sequence: TGTGCCATCAGTACCGAGGGAGGTGCCGCCGGGGAGCTGTTTTTT. It specifies CAISTEGGAAGELFF.